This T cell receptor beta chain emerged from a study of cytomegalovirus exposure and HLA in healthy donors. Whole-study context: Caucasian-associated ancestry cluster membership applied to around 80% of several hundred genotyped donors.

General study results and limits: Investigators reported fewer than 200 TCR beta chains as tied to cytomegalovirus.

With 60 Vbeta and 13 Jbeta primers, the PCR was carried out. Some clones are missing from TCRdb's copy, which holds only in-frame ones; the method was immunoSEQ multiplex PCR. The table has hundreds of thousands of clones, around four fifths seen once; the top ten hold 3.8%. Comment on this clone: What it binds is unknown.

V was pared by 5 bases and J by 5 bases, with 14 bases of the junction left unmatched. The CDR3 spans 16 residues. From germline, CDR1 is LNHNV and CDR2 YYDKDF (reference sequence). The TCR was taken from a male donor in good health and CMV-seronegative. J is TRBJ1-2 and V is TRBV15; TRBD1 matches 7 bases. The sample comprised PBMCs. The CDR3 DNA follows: TGTGCCACCAGCTCGAATAAGGGGGACAGACTATATGGCTACACCTTC. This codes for CATSSNKGDRLYGYTF.